Sequencing of this T cell receptor beta chain was carried out in a study of identical twins. Trimming removed 1 base from V and 3 bases from J; junction bases left unmatched: 9. The CDR3 loop spans 18 amino acids. Germline CDR1 is MGHRA and CDR2 is YSYEKL. TCRdb reanalysed the 5' RACE reads using MiXCR and keeps one entry per CDR3 protein. The sample lists some 1,700,000 distinct CDR3 sequences; about 32% were seen once. The sample taken for sequencing was cord blood. This TCR came from a newborn girl in good health. This sequence joins TRBV4-1 and TRBJ2-3; 11 bases are a match to TRBD2. CDR3 DNA sequence: TGCGCCAGCAGCCAAGCGCCCTTAGCGGGAGGGAGGACAGATACGCAGTATTTT. Translated: CASSQAPLAGGRTDTQYF.